These 4 T cell receptor beta chains came from one sample sequenced in a study of T cell responses to AZD1222 COVID-19 vaccine. Assay: immunoSEQ multiplex PCR; the TCRdb copy retains only in-frame clones and omits some. The repertoire holds 150,000 or so clones, roughly 90% seen once, with over 4.5% in the top ten. The sequences come from peripheral blood, collected on day 0 of AZD1222 vaccination. Receptors originate from an adult in good health.

The chain joins TRBV5-1 to TRBJ2-5; perhaps TRBD2 as D (5 bases). CDR1 is SGHRS and CDR2 is YFSETQ in the germline V gene. CDR3 length equals 15 residues. Trimming took 4 bases from V and 2 from J, leaving 15 bases between them. CDR3 loop: CASSPAGGLQETQYF. In DNA, the CDR3 is TGCGCCAGCAGCCCGGCGGGCGGGTTACAAGAGACCCAGTACTTC.

This clone was observed a single time. The genes are TRBV29-1 and TRBJ1-2, with D hard to call. The CDR3 covers 12 residues. The germline V gene encodes CDR1 SQVTM and CDR2 ANQGSEA. The ends were cut back, 2 bases at V and 4 bases at J, with 8 bases in the middle. In nucleotides, the CDR3 is TGCAGCGTTGAAACGGCAGTCTATGGCTACACCTTC. This encodes CSVETAVYGYTF.

The chain carries TRBV5-5 and TRBJ1-4; TRBD1 matches 7 bases. J was trimmed by 8 bases and V by 3 bases; bases with no gene match: 16. The CDR3 consists of 17 residues. CDR1 is SGHKS and CDR2 is YYEKEE in the germline V gene (reference sequence). The CDR3 here is CASSSRSRQGWGEKLFF. CDR3 in DNA: TGTGCCAGCAGCTCCCGATCCCGACAGGGCTGGGGGGAAAAACTGTTTTTT.

The rearrangement joins TRBV5-6 to TRBJ2-5; 10 bases fit TRBD2. Germline lookup yields CDR1 SGHDT and CDR2 YYEEEE. The ends lost 1 base at V and 1 base at J; junction bases unmatched: 4. The CDR3 length is 16 residues. CDR3 residues: CASSLSWTSGQETQYF. In DNA, the CDR3 is TGTGCCAGCAGCTTGTCCTGGACTAGCGGCCAAGAGACCCAGTACTTC.